This TCR beta chain was found in a study of blood T cell repertoires in COVID-19. Study summary: T cells, B-cell-depleted T cells, or PBMCs supplied cDNA or gDNA.

TCRdb's table, derived via immunoSEQ multiplex PCR, lists solely in-frame clones and lacks some. The sample contains just over 300,000 clones, 87% of which appear only once. Categorization into cohorts depended on clinical history that participants reported. For recovered donors of Cohort 3, there were two negative PCRs, clearance, or symptom resolution. V lost 0 bases to trimming and J lost 2 bases; unmatched junction nucleotides: 5. The CDR3 runs to 16 residues. Germline V gives CDR1 SGHDT, CDR2 YYEEEE. The source is a woman between 18 and 30 years old who had recovered from COVID-19. V and J are TRBV5-6 and TRBJ2-1; 7 nucleotides align to TRBD2. Input material: PBMCs or T cells enriched from blood (not recorded which). CDR3 bases: TGTGCCAGCAGCTTGGTTGCGGGAGCAACCTACAATGAGCAGTTCTTC. It codes for CASSLVAGATYNEQFF.